This T cell receptor beta chain was recovered during a study of identical twins. MiXCR, run by TCRdb on the 5' RACE reads, gives a single entry per CDR3 protein. The sample consists of 1.5 million or so distinct CDR3 sequences, around a third of them appearing once. This clonotype has a handful of counts. CDR1 is LGHNA, CDR2 YNFKEQ, per germline. After removal of 0 bases from V and 5 bases from J, the junction contained 7 bases not matched to a gene. This CDR3 region has 17 residues. The source of this sequence is a newborn girl in good health. This rearrangement joins TRBV4-2 to TRBJ1-6; 7 bases fit TRBD1. Material: cord blood. The CDR3 nucleotides are TGTGCCAGCAGCCAAGATCGGGGAGGGGGCAATAATTCACCCCTCCACTTT. This translates into CASSQDRGGGNNSPLHF.